This TCR beta chain was obtained from a study of T cells in tuberculosis. Study in general: Blood was taken before or within 7 days of anti-tuberculosis therapy.

Time point noted: new active TB diagnosis, blood taken before or within 7 days of starting treatment. The repertoire was sequenced with immunoSEQ multiplex PCR; TCRdb's copy has only in-frame clones and lacks some. The table includes tens of thousands of clones, approximately 90% detected once. Looked up from germline, CDR1 is SEHNR and CDR2 is FQNEAQ (reference sequence). The CDR3 spans 16 residues. J was trimmed by 1 base and V by 4 bases; bases with no gene match: 5. The TCR originated in an adult with tuberculosis. Some clones in this sample may be carry-over from other donors' samples. The sample was PBMCs, taken at tuberculosis diagnosis. The rearrangement joins TRBV7-9 to TRBJ2-3; 10 nucleotides agree with TRBD2. The CDR3 nucleotides read TGTGCCAGCAGCTATCCAGCGGGGGGGGGCACAGATACGCAGTATTTT. This translates into CASSYPAGGGTDTQYF.